The entry below gives a single T cell receptor (beta chain) sequence along with its context. Germline V lookup: CDR1 MNHNY, CDR2 SVGAGI (reference sequence). The V gene end was trimmed by 6 bases and the J gene end by 6 bases; junction bases not matched to a gene: 11. CDR3 length equals 15 residues. The entry originates in a study of blood T cell repertoires in COVID-19. About the study: COVID-19 samples from acute and convalescent phases originated in the United States, Italy and Spain.

Which cohort a participant joined came from the clinical history participants gave. The recovered donors of Cohort 3 showed two negative PCRs, clearance, or symptom resolution. Authors' data handling: Amplification with reference gene primers provided the estimates of nucleated cell counts. Produced via immunoSEQ multiplex PCR; TCRdb's table is partial and in-frame only. V, J and clone size derive from that table, while D and trimming were established from the DNA sequence. The sample lists about 260,000 clones, about 82% occurring once. This clonotype was obtained from a woman aged 45-65 years who had recovered from COVID-19. Sequenced sample: PBMCs or T cells enriched from blood (not recorded which). V usage is TRBV6-6 and J usage is TRBJ1-1; 9 bases agree with TRBD1. The CDR3 bases are TGTGCCAGCAGGGACGACGGGACAGGGAGATCTGAAGCTTTCTTT. It encodes CASRDDGTGRSEAFF.